What follows are 12 T cell receptor beta chains derived from one specimen sequenced in a study of response to subunit inactivated influenza vaccine. Each CDR3 protein is one row after TCRdb ran MiXCR on the RT-PCR reads. This table holds roughly 710,000 distinct CDR3 sequences, around 15% found once. The starting material was PBMCs from blood, obtained roughly 15 days before vaccination. The origin of the receptors is a middle-aged man who received an inactivated influenza vaccine.

The chain combines TRBV2 with TRBJ1-5, with no clear D. The CDR3 loop spans 15 amino acids. Trimming took off 6 bases at V and 0 bases at J, with 12 bases between the two ends. The germline V gene encodes CDR1 SNHLY and CDR2 FYNNEI. CDR3 region: CASRQQAYSNQPQHF. The CDR3 DNA sequence: TGTGCCAGCAGACAACAAGCTTATAGCAATCAGCCCCAGCATTTT.

The chain is built from TRBV9 and TRBJ2-1; 8 bases match TRBD2. V shed 4 bases, J shed 10 bases, and the junction held 22 bases outside the gene matches. The CDR3 is 18 amino acids. Germline CDR1 is SGDLS and CDR2 is YYNGEE. The CDR3 protein is CASSPTGLASIVLGEQFF. The DNA of the CDR3 is TGTGCCAGCAGCCCGACAGGACTAGCATCCATCGTCCTGGGGGAGCAGTTCTTC. The full variable domain, its missing parts supplied by reference TRBV9 and TRBJ2-1, is DSGVTQTPKHLITATGQRVTLRCSPRSGDLSVYWYQQSLDQGLQFLIQYYNGEERAKGNILERFSAQQFPDLHSELNLSSLELGDSALYFCASSPTGLASIVLGEQFFGPGTRLTVL.

This clonotype has only a few counts. The chain joins TRBV6-1 to TRBJ1-1, with D uncertain. Germline lookup yields CDR1 MNHNS and CDR2 SASEGT. This CDR3 is 13 amino acids long. Between the trimmed V and J ends, which lost 5 bases and 4 bases, there was a span of 11 bases. The chain's CDR3 is CASSPRRPTEAFF. In DNA form, the CDR3 reads TGTGCCAGCAGTCCCCGACGGCCCACTGAAGCTTTCTTT.

The chain uses TRBV2 and TRBJ2-7; D is possibly TRBD1 (6 bases). The CDR3 sequence is 15 residues long. The V gene's germline CDR1 is SNHLY and CDR2 FYNNEI. V lost 4 bases and J 3 bases, leaving 16 bases between the germline ends. The CDR3 reads CASSGGDTSIYEQYF. The DNA for the CDR3 is TGTGCCAGCAGTGGAGGGGACACGTCTATCTACGAGCAGTACTTC.

In this sample, this clonotype turned up a few times. The genes are TRBV20-1 and TRBJ1-4; D perhaps matches TRBD1 (6 bases). The germline CDR1 and CDR2 sequences are DFQATT and SNEGSKA (reference sequence). Trimming removed 1 base at V and 4 bases at J, with 13 bases between. The length of the CDR3 is 15 residues. The CDR3 nucleotides read TGCAGTGCTAGAGGACCCACAGGGTTTAATGAAAAACTGTTTTTT. Translation gives CSARGPTGFNEKLFF.

This chain connects TRBV5-5 to TRBJ2-5; 8 bases line up with TRBD1. Germline assignment: CDR1 SGHKS and CDR2 YYEKEE (reference sequence). The CDR3 runs 15 residues. V trimming: 3 bases; J trimming: 5 bases; junction bases outside the gene matches: 9. The DNA for the CDR3 is TGTGCCAGCAGCTGGGGGGCAGGGGGCCTGGAGACCCAGTACTTC. Its protein is CASSWGAGGLETQYF. Using reference TRBV5-5 and TRBJ2-5 for the parts outside the CDR3, the full variable domain is DAGVTQSPTHLIKTRGQQVTLRCSPISGHKSVSWYQQVLGQGPQFIFQYYEKEERGRGNFPDRFSARQFPNYSSELNVNALLLGDSALYLCASSWGAGGLETQYFGPGTRLLVL.

This clonotype has only a few counts. The chain combines TRBV29-1 with TRBJ2-6; TRBD2 matches 9 bases. V lost 6 bases and J lost 2; bases outside the gene matches: 5. This CDR3 has 15 residues. Germline V gene sequence: CDR1 SQVTM, CDR2 ANQGSEA. The CDR3 reads CSVSRLAAGANVLTF. The DNA for the CDR3 is TGCAGCGTCTCCCGACTAGCGGCTGGGGCCAACGTCCTGACTTTC.

This clonotype was observed a handful of times. The V call is TRBV11-2, the J call TRBJ2-4; D remains ambiguous. The CDR3 has 16 residues. Trimming removed 5 bases from V and 0 bases from J, with 14 bases in between. Germline assignment: CDR1 SGHAT and CDR2 FQNNGV. The CDR3 coding sequence is TGTGCCAGCAGCCCTACCCTAGACCTAGCCAAAAACATTCAGTACTTC. This gives the protein CASSPTLDLAKNIQYF.

This clonotype has just a few counts. The J gene is TRBJ1-5, the V gene TRBV2; D not certain. V was shortened by 3 bases and J by 15 bases, with 12 bases between the two germline ends. Germline V gene sequence: CDR1 SNHLY, CDR2 FYNNEI. The CDR3 covers 11 residues. The CDR3 bases are TGTGCCAGCAGTGAGGGCCTGGGAGTGCATTTT. Amino acid sequence: CASSEGLGVHF.

This clonotype was seen a handful of times. The CDR3 here is CSAMGQGNEKLFF. The CDR3 DNA reads TGCAGTGCTATGGGACAGGGGAATGAAAAACTGTTTTTT. The J gene is TRBJ1-4, the V gene TRBV20-1, with 10 bases lining up with TRBD1. J was trimmed by 5 bases and V by 4 bases; bases with no gene match: 1. This CDR3 contains 13 residues. Germline V gene sequence: CDR1 DFQATT, CDR2 SNEGSKA (reference sequence).

This clonotype appeared many times. The rearrangement uses TRBV29-1 and TRBJ2-7; perhaps TRBD1 as D (6 bases). The CDR3 length is 13 residues. V gave up 6 bases and J gave up 3 bases, with 15 bases separating them. Germline lookup yields CDR1 SQVTM and CDR2 ANQGSEA. This CDR3 reads CSVSMGAGYEQYF. The CDR3 bases are TGCAGCGTCTCAATGGGGGCCGGCTACGAGCAGTACTTC.

The sample holds a few counts of this clonotype. The chain carries TRBV12-3 or TRBV12-4 and TRBJ1-1, with D hard to call. The CDR3 covers 12 residues. The V end was cut by 5 bases, the J end by 4 bases, with 8 bases between. As DNA, the CDR3 is TGTGCCAGCAGTAAATGGCCCACTGAAGCTTTCTTT. This gives the protein CASSKWPTEAFF.